Listed below are T cell receptor beta chains from one sample, sequenced in a study of shared clonotypes between healthy human individuals. The method was immunoSEQ multiplex PCR; TCRdb's version includes in-frame clones alone and lacks a portion of them. Here the sample spans roughly 2,000,000 clones, around 93% being singletons. The sample taken for sequencing was naive CD8+ T cells from PBMCs. Receptors were obtained from a man younger than 35 in good health. Some clones in this sample may be carry-over from other donors' samples. CDR3s include the opening cysteine and the closing phenylalanine or tryptophan. The D gene is left open where the match is weak. Not every row has a clone size; where given, it reads once, few, many or a size class.

TRBV2	.	14	.	TRBJ2-3	TGTGCCAGCATCGACGAAATCAGGGCGGATACGCAGTATTTT	CASIDEIRADTQYF
TRBV7-6	.	16	.	TRBJ2-7	TGTGCCAGCAGCTTATTGTCTGGGGGAATCCCCTACGAGCAGTACTTC	CASSLLSGGIPYEQYF
TRBV4-1	TRBD1	14	.	TRBJ2-6	TGCGCCAGCAGCCAACGGGACAGGATCAACGTCCTGACTTTC	CASSQRDRINVLTF
TRBV7-9	.	15	.	TRBJ2-2	TGTGCCAGCAGCTTAGCGAGCCTTACGGCCGGGGAGCTGTTTTTT	CASSLASLTAGELFF
TRBV9	.	16	once	TRBJ2-6	TGTGCCAGCAGCGTAGAGCACCGCTCTGGGGCCAACGTCCTGACTTTC	CASSVEHRSGANVLTF
TRBV7-9	.	12	few	TRBJ1-4	TGTGCCAGCAGCTTAGCCGATGAAAAACTGTTTTTT	CASSLADEKLFF
TRBV27	TRBD2	16	.	TRBJ2-1	TGTGCCAGCAGTCCGACTAGCGGGTTACACTACAATGAGCAGTTCTTC	CASSPTSGLHYNEQFF
TRBV27	.	11	.	TRBJ2-7	TGTGCCAGTCAAACCGTCTACGAGCAGTACTTC	CASQTVYEQYF
TRBV4-3	TRBD1	18	.	TRBJ1-2	TGCGCCAGCAGCCAAGATCGGGACGGACAGGGGTTTAACTATGGCTACACCTTC	CASSQDRDGQGFNYGYTF
TRBV11-2	.	13	.	TRBJ2-7	TGTGCCAGCAGCGACCGGAACTCCTACGAGCAGTACTTC	CASSDRNSYEQYF
TRBV7-9	TRBD1	14	.	TRBJ1-1	TGTGCCAGCAGCTCGGGACAGCTGAACACTGAAGCTTTCTTT	CASSSGQLNTEAFF
TRBV7-2	.	15	once	TRBJ1-1	TGTGCCAGCACACGTGTATTCAATGGGGGATCTGAAGCTTTCTTT	CASTRVFNGGSEAFF
TRBV25-1	.	14	.	TRBJ2-1	TGTGCCAGCAGTGAGCGATGGCACTACAATGAGCAGTTCTTC	CASSERWHYNEQFF
TRBV28	.	13	.	TRBJ1-2	TGTGCCAGCCGACCGGGGGACGGGTATGGCTACACCTTC	CASRPGDGYGYTF
TRBV7-2	.	15	.	TRBJ2-7	TGTGCCAGCAGCGGCGCGGCAGGTAGTTTCTACGAGCAGTACTTC	CASSGAAGSFYEQYF
TRBV10-3	.	12	.	TRBJ2-1	TGTGCCATCAACCAGGGTATGAATGAGCAGTTCTTC	CAINQGMNEQFF
TRBV28	.	14	.	TRBJ2-5	TGTGCCAGCAGTTTAATGGGCTTCCAAGAGACCCAGTACTTC	CASSLMGFQETQYF
TRBV5-5	TRBD1	18	.	TRBJ2-3	TGTGCCAGCAGCTATGACAGGGGCCTAACCCAAATCACAGATACGCAGTATTTT	CASSYDRGLTQITDTQYF
TRBV4-3	.	17	once	TRBJ2-3	TGCGCCAGCAGCCAAAAAAGCGTAAGCGGGAGCACAGATACGCAGTATTTT	CASSQKSVSGSTDTQYF
TRBV11-2	.	14	.	TRBJ2-7	TGTGCCAGCAGCTTGGTGGGATTAGGCTACGAGCAGTACTTC	CASSLVGLGYEQYF
TRBV27	TRBD2	14	.	TRBJ2-1	TGTGCCAGCAGTTTATTGGGGGAGGGCGCTGAGCAGTTCTTC	CASSLLGEGAEQFF
TRBV7-2	.	15	.	TRBJ2-1	TGTGCCAGCAGCCAGATATTAGGGGGATGGAATGAGCAGTTCTTC	CASSQILGGWNEQFF
TRBV28	.	13	.	TRBJ1-5	TGTGCCACCGGGCAGGGAGGCAATCAGCCCCAGCATTTT	CATGQGGNQPQHF
TRBV28	.	15	.	TRBJ1-5	TGTGCCAGCAGTTTATCAGGGGTAAGCAATCAGCCCCAGCATTTT	CASSLSGVSNQPQHF
TRBV27	.	14	.	TRBJ1-1	TGTGCCAGCAGTTTCAGGGACGAAAACACTGAAGCTTTCTTT	CASSFRDENTEAFF
TRBV28	.	14	.	TRBJ1-1	TGTGCCAGCAGCCATGACCGGACACGAACTGAAGCTTTCTTT	CASSHDRTRTEAFF
TRBV9	TRBD1	13	.	TRBJ1-2	TGTGCCAGCAGCGTTCGGGACAGCTATGGCTACACCTTC	CASSVRDSYGYTF
TRBV29-1	.	12	.	TRBJ2-1	TGCAGCGTTCTGGCAGGGTGGAATGAGCAGTTCTTC	CSVLAGWNEQFF
TRBV28	.	15	.	TRBJ2-5	TGTGCCAGCGGCCTCACGGAGACAGTCGGGGAGACCCAGTACTTC	CASGLTETVGETQYF
TRBV6-1	.	14	.	TRBJ2-7	TGTGCCAGCAGTGATGGCCCTAGGGGAAACGAGCAGTACTTC	CASSDGPRGNEQYF
TRBV7-8	.	15	.	TRBJ2-1	TGTGCCAGCAGCTTAGCACCTCAGGGTTGGGATGAGCAGTTCTTC	CASSLAPQGWDEQFF
TRBV4-2	.	12	.	TRBJ2-2	TGTGCCAGCAGCTCCCAGGTGGGGGAGCTGTTTTTT	CASSSQVGELFF
TRBV28	.	18	.	TRBJ2-1	TGTGCCAGCAGTTTTCTTTTCTCGAGCGAATCTAAAAACAATGAGCAGTTCTTC	CASSFLFSSESKNNEQFF
TRBV7-3	TRBD1	17	.	TRBJ2-2	TGTGCCAGCAGCTTAACAAACGACAGGGCTTCCTCCGGGGAGCTGTTTTTT	CASSLTNDRASSGELFF
TRBV5-5	.	13	.	TRBJ2-7	TGTGCCAGCAGCAGACACAGCGCCGCCGAGCAGTACTTC	CASSRHSAAEQYF
TRBV28	TRBD2	15	.	TRBJ2-3	TGTGCCAGCGGGCCTATAGCGGGAGGCCCAGATACGCAGTATTTT	CASGPIAGGPDTQYF
TRBV27	.	14	.	TRBJ1-1	TGTGCCAGCAGTTTACGGGACGGTTACACTGAAGCTTTCTTT	CASSLRDGYTEAFF
TRBV9	.	16	.	TRBJ2-5	TGTGCCAGCAGCCCAGCGGGACAATTCTGGGGAGAGACCCAGTACTTC	CASSPAGQFWGETQYF
TRBV28	.	14	.	TRBJ1-5	TGTGCCAGCAGTGTGACCCCGAGGGATCAGCCCCAGCATTTT	CASSVTPRDQPQHF